Listed below are T cell receptor beta chains from one sample, sequenced in a study of CD8+CD57+ T cells in acquired aplastic anemia. MiXCR, run by TCRdb on the reads, gives a single entry per CDR3 protein. The table records about 100,000 distinct CDR3 sequences, 40% to 60% of them present only once. The specimen sequenced was sorted CD4+, CD8+, or CD8+CD57+ T cells (not recorded which) from PBMCs. The receptors derive from a human donor in good health, serving as a control. The conserved cysteine and the conserved F or W are not part of the CDR3 here.

J gene | V gene | CDR3 protein
TRBJ1-1 | TRBV7-9 | ASSSSASGTEAF
TRBJ2-3 | TRBV15 | ATRTGQGSTDTQY
TRBJ2-3 | TRBV12-3/TRBV12-4 | ASSRRMGGAGTDTQY
TRBJ1-1 | TRBV7-8 | AIRGQGRTEAF
TRBJ2-7 | TRBV7-7 | ASSLSQDYEQY
TRBJ2-1 | TRBV4-1 | ASSRDGGGPSLGNEQF
TRBJ2-3 | TRBV13 | ASSQKQGAGTDTQY
TRBJ1-1 | TRBV12-3/TRBV12-4 | ASTGQVNTEAF
TRBJ2-1 | TRBV3-1 | ASSQVWRGGHEQF
TRBJ1-1 | TRBV2 | ASSSTANTEAF
TRBJ1-1 | TRBV2 | ASSRTGDTEAF
TRBJ2-7 | TRBV6-1 | ASRSRRRPYEQY
TRBJ1-5 | TRBV12-3/TRBV12-4 | ASSLTPWTQPQH
TRBJ1-6 | TRBV4-3 | ASSQDLDGNSPLH
TRBJ1-5 | TRBV11-3 | ASSFPGVRQPQH
TRBJ1-1 | TRBV2 | ASSDGGQNTEAF
TRBJ1-6 | TRBV20-1 | SAVDVTGSPLH
TRBJ2-3 | TRBV2 | ASRGDTDTQY
TRBJ1-2 | TRBV25-1 | ARDGNYGYT
TRBJ2-3 | TRBV7-6 | ASSLVVTGTDTQY
TRBJ2-1 | TRBV2 | ASSRQGDNEQF
TRBJ1-2 | TRBV12-3/TRBV12-4 | ASRSGTGDNYGYT
TRBJ1-1 | TRBV5-1 | ASRMDRNTEAF
TRBJ1-1 | TRBV25-1 | ASRTGAPNTEAF
TRBJ1-4 | TRBV25-1 | ASSLRSWEKLF
TRBJ2-2 | TRBV2 | ASSVGRMNTGELF
TRBJ1-2 | TRBV25-1 | ASSEIGHYGYT
TRBJ2-5 | TRBV20-1 | RARDPLAGGQETQY
TRBJ1-1 | TRBV20-1 | SARTFGGVGTEAF
TRBJ1-1 | TRBV9 | ARWDCGGAF
TRBJ1-3 | TRBV15 | ATSSGMAGNTIY
TRBJ1-6 | TRBV6-5 | ASNPTGAGSPLH
TRBJ2-3 | TRBV5-1 | ASSADLLADTQY
TRBJ2-7 | TRBV12-3/TRBV12-4 | ASSYQGIYEQY
TRBJ2-1 | TRBV2 | ASRDPYSYNEQF
TRBJ2-7 | TRBV20-1 | SASVIAGGLYEQY
TRBJ1-5 | TRBV11-1 | ASSHSLKTGGGQPQH
TRBJ2-3 | TRBV10-3 | ATGGAEGEDTQY
TRBJ1-5 | TRBV4-3 | ASSQALFTRVNQPQH
TRBJ2-3 | TRBV4-3 | ASAGTATDTQY
TRBJ1-1 | TRBV19 | ASSTDGQNTEAF
TRBJ2-1 | TRBV9 | ASSVVGGTYNEQF
TRBJ1-5 | TRBV6-1 | ASSENGGSGNQPQH
TRBJ1-1 | TRBV7-2 | AARQGHEAF